A selection of T cell receptor beta chains follows, all from one sample in a study of a mutant IDH1 vaccine in newly diagnosed glioma. This table comes from immunoSEQ multiplex PCR, and its TCRdb copy is limited to in-frame clones, with some not included. Among around 94,000 clones listed, about nine tenths were seen once. These receptors' antigens are unknown. Sequences were derived from PBMCs, sampled from a glioma patient whose treatment included an IDH1 peptide vaccine. The receptors shown here come from a woman between 45 and 60 years old with glioma. The CDR3 runs from the conserved cysteine through the conserved F or W. The order of the fields is CDR3 DNA, CDR3 protein, clone size, CDR3 length, V gene, D gene, J gene. A D gene is named only where the DNA matches it firmly. The listing skips clone size in some rows; elsewhere it reads once, few, many or a size class.

CDR3 DNA: TGTGCCAGCAGCTTAGTTTGGGGGAATGGAAACACCATATATTTT
CDR3 protein: CASSLVWGNGNTIYF
clone size: .
CDR3 length: 15
V gene: TRBV7-2
D gene: .
J gene: TRBJ1-3

CDR3 DNA: TGTGCCGCGGGGGACAGAGACCACTACGAGCAGTACTTC
CDR3 protein: CAAGDRDHYEQYF
clone size: .
CDR3 length: 13
V gene: TRBV5-4
D gene: .
J gene: TRBJ2-7

CDR3 DNA: TGTGCCAGCAGTTTATCCAATGAGCAGTTCTTC
CDR3 protein: CASSLSNEQFF
clone size: .
CDR3 length: 11
V gene: TRBV28
D gene: .
J gene: TRBJ2-1

CDR3 DNA: TGTGCCTGGAGTGTACAGGGGATCTACTATGGCTACACCTTC
CDR3 protein: CAWSVQGIYYGYTF
clone size: .
CDR3 length: 14
V gene: TRBV30
D gene: TRBD1
J gene: TRBJ1-2

CDR3 DNA: TGCGCCAGCAGCCCCGGGGGGAGCTCCTATAATTCACCCCTCCACTTT
CDR3 protein: CASSPGGSSYNSPLHF
clone size: .
CDR3 length: 16
V gene: TRBV5-1
D gene: .
J gene: TRBJ1-6

CDR3 DNA: TGTGCCAGCAGCGTCGGACAGGGGGCTGAAAAACTGTTTTTT
CDR3 protein: CASSVGQGAEKLFF
clone size: .
CDR3 length: 14
V gene: TRBV9
D gene: TRBD1
J gene: TRBJ1-4

CDR3 DNA: TGTGCCTGGGCCGGGGCCTACGAGCAGTACTTC
CDR3 protein: CAWAGAYEQYF
clone size: .
CDR3 length: 11
V gene: TRBV30
D gene: .
J gene: TRBJ2-7

CDR3 DNA: TGTGCCTGGAGGCTCGAGAGCTATGGCTACACCTTC
CDR3 protein: CAWRLESYGYTF
clone size: .
CDR3 length: 12
V gene: TRBV30
D gene: .
J gene: TRBJ1-2

CDR3 DNA: TGCGCCAGCAGCAGGGACAGGGACAACTATGGCTACACCTTC
CDR3 protein: CASSRDRDNYGYTF
clone size: .
CDR3 length: 14
V gene: TRBV5-1
D gene: TRBD1
J gene: TRBJ1-2

CDR3 DNA: TGTGCCAGCTCCCGGACCCTCGGGGACGAGCAGTACTTC
CDR3 protein: CASSRTLGDEQYF
clone size: .
CDR3 length: 13
V gene: TRBV18
D gene: .
J gene: TRBJ2-7

CDR3 DNA: TGTGCCAGCAGCGCTTTGGGGACAGGCTCCTACGAGCAGTACTTC
CDR3 protein: CASSALGTGSYEQYF
clone size: .
CDR3 length: 15
V gene: TRBV2
D gene: TRBD1
J gene: TRBJ2-7

CDR3 DNA: TGTGCCAGCAGCCCTGGGAAGGCGCACACTGAAGCTTTCTTT
CDR3 protein: CASSPGKAHTEAFF
clone size: .
CDR3 length: 14
V gene: TRBV21-1
D gene: .
J gene: TRBJ1-1

CDR3 DNA: TGTGCCAGCAGCTTAGATAGGAACAAGGGGGCGCGCTCACCCCTCCACTTT
CDR3 protein: CASSLDRNKGARSPLHF
clone size: .
CDR3 length: 17
V gene: TRBV11-2
D gene: TRBD1
J gene: TRBJ1-6

CDR3 DNA: TGTGCCAGCAGTTTAGGGCAGGGGTCAGAGACCCAGTACTTC
CDR3 protein: CASSLGQGSETQYF
clone size: once
CDR3 length: 14
V gene: TRBV27
D gene: .
J gene: TRBJ2-5

CDR3 DNA: TGTGCCAGCAGCTTGGGTGGACCGAGCTCTGGAAACACCATATATTTT
CDR3 protein: CASSLGGPSSGNTIYF
clone size: .
CDR3 length: 16
V gene: TRBV5-5
D gene: .
J gene: TRBJ1-3

CDR3 DNA: TGTGCCAGCTCACCACAGGGCTTCGCCGATACGCAGTATTTT
CDR3 protein: CASSPQGFADTQYF
clone size: .
CDR3 length: 14
V gene: TRBV18
D gene: .
J gene: TRBJ2-3

CDR3 DNA: TGTGCCAGCAGCTCAAACAGGGGTCGCTACAATGAGCAGTTCTTC
CDR3 protein: CASSSNRGRYNEQFF
clone size: .
CDR3 length: 15
V gene: TRBV7-2
D gene: TRBD1
J gene: TRBJ2-1

CDR3 DNA: TGTGCCAGTAGTCAACATCTGAACAGGGGTCCAACTGAAGCTTTCTTT
CDR3 protein: CASSQHLNRGPTEAFF
clone size: .
CDR3 length: 16
V gene: TRBV19
D gene: TRBD1
J gene: TRBJ1-1

CDR3 DNA: TGCGCCAGCAGCCCCCCACTTACTAGCGAGACGCAGTATTTT
CDR3 protein: CASSPPLTSETQYF
clone size: .
CDR3 length: 14
V gene: TRBV5-1
D gene: TRBD2
J gene: TRBJ2-3

CDR3 DNA: TGTGCCAGCAGCTTAGGCCTAGCGGGACTCTACAATGAGCAGTTCTTC
CDR3 protein: CASSLGLAGLYNEQFF
clone size: once
CDR3 length: 16
V gene: TRBV11-1
D gene: TRBD2
J gene: TRBJ2-1

CDR3 DNA: TGTGCCAGCAGCTTCCAAGGCAGGGGGCCTGCCTCTGAAGCTTTCTTT
CDR3 protein: CASSFQGRGPASEAFF
clone size: .
CDR3 length: 16
V gene: TRBV11-2
D gene: TRBD1
J gene: TRBJ1-1

CDR3 DNA: TGTGCCAGCGCCCGACTAGCGGGAGAGCAGTTCTTC
CDR3 protein: CASARLAGEQFF
clone size: once
CDR3 length: 12
V gene: TRBV6-5
D gene: TRBD2
J gene: TRBJ2-1

CDR3 DNA: TGTGCCAGCAGCCCTACAGGGGGCGCATATGAAAAACTGTTTTTT
CDR3 protein: CASSPTGGAYEKLFF
clone size: .
CDR3 length: 15
V gene: TRBV7-9
D gene: TRBD1
J gene: TRBJ1-4

CDR3 DNA: TGTGCCAGCAGCCAATCGGGACAGTCCAATCAGCCCCAGCATTTT
CDR3 protein: CASSQSGQSNQPQHF
clone size: few
CDR3 length: 15
V gene: TRBV16
D gene: TRBD1
J gene: TRBJ1-5

CDR3 DNA: TGTGCCAGCAGCTTCAGCGGGAGGGCCCGTGAGCAGTACTTC
CDR3 protein: CASSFSGRAREQYF
clone size: .
CDR3 length: 14
V gene: TRBV5-4
D gene: TRBD2
J gene: TRBJ2-7

CDR3 DNA: TGTGCCAGCACCCCATCAGGATTGAACACTGAAGCTTTCTTT
CDR3 protein: CASTPSGLNTEAFF
clone size: .
CDR3 length: 14
V gene: TRBV6-5
D gene: .
J gene: TRBJ1-1

CDR3 DNA: TGCAGCGCACACGGGGGGAACACTGAAGCTTTCTTT
CDR3 protein: CSAHGGNTEAFF
clone size: .
CDR3 length: 12
V gene: TRBV29-1
D gene: .
J gene: TRBJ1-1

CDR3 DNA: TGTGCCAGCAGCCCAGGGACAGGGCCTTTAAGGGCTTTCTTT
CDR3 protein: CASSPGTGPLRAFF
clone size: .
CDR3 length: 14
V gene: TRBV6-5
D gene: TRBD1
J gene: TRBJ1-1

CDR3 DNA: TGTGCCAGCAGTTTCTCCTTCGGACTAGCGGCCTACGAGCAGTACTTC
CDR3 protein: CASSFSFGLAAYEQYF
clone size: .
CDR3 length: 16
V gene: TRBV27
D gene: TRBD2
J gene: TRBJ2-7

CDR3 DNA: TGTGCCAGCAGCTTAGATTCCAGAACCGGGGAGCTGTTTTTT
CDR3 protein: CASSLDSRTGELFF
clone size: once
CDR3 length: 14
V gene: TRBV11-3
D gene: .
J gene: TRBJ2-2

CDR3 DNA: TGTGCCAGCAGGGACGCCAAAAACATTCAGTACTTC
CDR3 protein: CASRDAKNIQYF
clone size: .
CDR3 length: 12
V gene: TRBV25-1
D gene: .
J gene: TRBJ2-4

CDR3 DNA: TGCGCCAGCAGCCGAACAGGGAGAAACACTGAAGCTTTCTTT
CDR3 protein: CASSRTGRNTEAFF
clone size: .
CDR3 length: 14
V gene: TRBV4-1
D gene: .
J gene: TRBJ1-1

CDR3 DNA: TGCGCCAGCAGCCAAGAAGGCACTAATTCACCCCTCCACTTT
CDR3 protein: CASSQEGTNSPLHF
clone size: .
CDR3 length: 14
V gene: TRBV4-1
D gene: .
J gene: TRBJ1-6

CDR3 DNA: TGTGCCAGCAGATCCGGGACCTTAATCTCTGGGGCCAACGTCCTGACTTTC
CDR3 protein: CASRSGTLISGANVLTF
clone size: .
CDR3 length: 17
V gene: TRBV28
D gene: .
J gene: TRBJ2-6

CDR3 DNA: TGTGCCAGCAGTGAAGTCACTGGGGTAGGCTACACCTTC
CDR3 protein: CASSEVTGVGYTF
clone size: few
CDR3 length: 13
V gene: TRBV6-1
D gene: .
J gene: TRBJ1-2

CDR3 DNA: TGTGCCAGCAGCGGGTGGGTGTTCGGACTGCAAGAGACCCAGTACTTC
CDR3 protein: CASSGWVFGLQETQYF
clone size: .
CDR3 length: 16
V gene: TRBV5-6
D gene: .
J gene: TRBJ2-5

CDR3 DNA: TGTGCCAGCTCACCAGGATCCGAGCAGTACTTC
CDR3 protein: CASSPGSEQYF
clone size: few
CDR3 length: 11
V gene: TRBV18
D gene: .
J gene: TRBJ2-7

CDR3 DNA: TGCGCCAGCAGCCAGGGGGTTAGCGGGTCCTACGAGCAGTACTTC
CDR3 protein: CASSQGVSGSYEQYF
clone size: .
CDR3 length: 15
V gene: TRBV4-1
D gene: TRBD2
J gene: TRBJ2-7

CDR3 DNA: TGTGCCAGCAGTGACCCGGGGGGATTCAACCAAAAAAGGGGTGAGCAGTACTTC
CDR3 protein: CASSDPGGFNQKRGEQYF
clone size: .
CDR3 length: 18
V gene: TRBV6-4
D gene: TRBD2
J gene: TRBJ2-7

CDR3 DNA: TGTGCCATCAGTGAACGACTAGCGGGAGGCAACACCGGGGAGCTGTTTTTT
CDR3 protein: CAISERLAGGNTGELFF
clone size: .
CDR3 length: 17
V gene: TRBV10-3
D gene: TRBD2
J gene: TRBJ2-2

CDR3 DNA: TGCGCCAGCAGTCTCCCCCGGACGTCCTCGGGCACTGAAGCTTTCTTT
CDR3 protein: CASSLPRTSSGTEAFF
clone size: few
CDR3 length: 16
V gene: TRBV4-1
D gene: .
J gene: TRBJ1-1

CDR3 DNA: TGTGCCAGCAGCTTGGTGGCGGGTAGCTCCTACGAGCAGTACTTC
CDR3 protein: CASSLVAGSSYEQYF
clone size: .
CDR3 length: 15
V gene: TRBV7-6
D gene: .
J gene: TRBJ2-7

CDR3 DNA: TGTGCCAGCTCACCCATGGGGACTGAAGCTTTCTTT
CDR3 protein: CASSPMGTEAFF
clone size: .
CDR3 length: 12
V gene: TRBV18
D gene: .
J gene: TRBJ1-1

CDR3 DNA: TGTGCCAGCAGTGAAGACAGCTCCTCCTACAATGAGCAGTTCTTC
CDR3 protein: CASSEDSSSYNEQFF
clone size: .
CDR3 length: 15
V gene: TRBV2
D gene: .
J gene: TRBJ2-1

CDR3 DNA: TGTGCCAGCAGTGAGTGGCAGAATCGGGTAAAACTGTTTTTT
CDR3 protein: CASSEWQNRVKLFF
clone size: .
CDR3 length: 14
V gene: TRBV6-1
D gene: .
J gene: TRBJ1-4

CDR3 DNA: TGCGCCAGCAGCCAGGGACTAGCGGGAGGCTACGAGCAGTACTTC
CDR3 protein: CASSQGLAGGYEQYF
clone size: few
CDR3 length: 15
V gene: TRBV4-1
D gene: TRBD2
J gene: TRBJ2-7

CDR3 DNA: TGTGCCAGCAGCACGGGACTAGCAGCAGATACGCAGTATTTT
CDR3 protein: CASSTGLAADTQYF
clone size: .
CDR3 length: 14
V gene: TRBV5-4
D gene: TRBD2
J gene: TRBJ2-3

CDR3 DNA: TGTGCCAGCAGCTTGCCCGGCCGGGGAAACACCATATATTTT
CDR3 protein: CASSLPGRGNTIYF
clone size: .
CDR3 length: 14
V gene: TRBV5-8
D gene: .
J gene: TRBJ1-3

CDR3 DNA: TGTGCCAGCAGTCGTGGGCCCGGGGAGCTGTTTTTT
CDR3 protein: CASSRGPGELFF
clone size: .
CDR3 length: 12
V gene: TRBV28
D gene: .
J gene: TRBJ2-2

CDR3 DNA: TGTGCCAGCAGTACCCGTCATACGGTCTCTGGCTACACCTTC
CDR3 protein: CASSTRHTVSGYTF
clone size: .
CDR3 length: 14
V gene: TRBV28
D gene: .
J gene: TRBJ1-2